This TCR beta chain is drawn from a study of response to subunit inactivated influenza vaccine. Findings of the study overall: Authors suggested that a seasonal influenza vaccination recruits few new T cells each time.

Trimming pared 0 bases from V and 0 bases from J, leaving 9 bases between. The CDR3 runs to 16 residues. Germline assignment: CDR1 ENHRY and CDR2 SYGVKD. A remark on this clonotype: Its target is not known.

TCRdb reprocessed the RT-PCR reads via MiXCR and lists one record per CDR3 protein. Of about 500,000 distinct CDR3 sequences in the sample, 10% to 15% are singletons; the top ten hold around 13%. This specimen was PBMCs from blood, taken 40 to 50 days after vaccination. This chain connects TRBV10-3 to TRBJ2-1; no firm D call. This receptor was taken from a man in his fifties or sixties who received an inactivated influenza vaccine. CDR3 sequence: CAISESGSSSYNEQFF. For the CDR3, the DNA is TGTGCCATCAGTGAGTCAGGATCAAGCTCCTACAATGAGCAGTTCTTC.